This TCR beta chain was retrieved from a study of T cells in Graves' hyperthyroidism and ophthalmopathy. There are many counts of this clonotype. The V gene's germline CDR1 is DFQATT and CDR2 SNEGSKA (reference sequence). The CDR3 is 15 residues long. The V gene end was trimmed by 1 base and the J gene end by 3 bases; junction bases not matched to a gene: 5. It was RNA transcripts that yielded the amplified TCR beta CDR3 regions. The HTBI set primed first-round TCR CDR3 RT-PCR. TCRdb analysed the multiplex PCR reads with MiXCR anew, one entry per CDR3 protein. The sample holds around 340,000 distinct CDR3 sequences, around a sixth seen once.

Sequenced: blood. This chain joins TRBV20-1 and TRBJ2-2; 7 bases line up with TRBD2. This TCR derives from a woman aged 45-60 years with Graves' hyperthyroidism. The CDR3 spells CSARVAGVDTGELFF. The CDR3 DNA reads TGCAGTGCTAGAGTTGCGGGAGTGGACACCGGGGAGCTGTTTTTT.